This TCR beta chain was sequenced during a study of persistence of HIV-infected CD4 T cells. Study-level information: CD4+ T cells responding to CMV or HIV-1 Gag were isolated. A couple of participants gave one leukapheresis sample; others gave up to about 180 mL blood repeatedly.

Regarding the study as a whole: Antigen-responding cells were enriched for degenerate expanded CDR3beta sequences.

This clone was counted a few times. Its antigen is not known. Cells were stimulated with overlapping HIV-1 Gag 15-mer peptides. CD40L/CD69 double-negative CD45RO-high memory CD4+ T cells were collected. Inclusion required CMV-positive serology and CD4+ counts above 400 cells/uL. This was the immunoSEQ version 4 assay in survey mode. Using immunoSEQ multiplex PCR, the repertoire was profiled, and TCRdb retains in-frame clones only, with some absent. The table records 64,000 or so clones, about four fifths of them present only once. This CDR3 is 16 amino acids long. CDR1 and CDR2 (germline): MDHEN, SYDVKM. The J segment lost 0 bases and the V segment lost 0 bases, leaving 2 bases of the junction unmatched.

The sequencing used CD4+ T cells sorted from PBMCs after approximately 19-hour stimulation, collected from a patient who received antiretroviral therapy. The chain links TRBV28 to TRBJ2-7; 10 bases map to TRBD1. This TCR was sampled from an adult man with HIV who was CMV-seropositive. The CDR3: CASSLWGTGDSYEQYF. For the CDR3, the DNA is TGTGCCAGCAGTTTATGGGGGACAGGGGACTCCTACGAGCAGTACTTC.